This T cell receptor (beta chain) was sequenced for a study of blood T cell repertoires in COVID-19 (dated by TCRdb to 2020 to 2021). Some background on the complete study: Samples from collaborators originated in the United States, Italy and Spain and spanned both the acute and convalescent phases of COVID-19. The samples were drawn from the first 160 participants of the ongoing ImmuneRACE study and from over 950 subjects provided by 6 global collaborators. The dataset comprised deeply sampled blood TCRbeta repertoires from subjects exposed to, actively infected with, or recovered from COVID-19. Sample metadata almost always included a de-identified subject ID, COVID-19 status, age in years and sex. The prospective study material was composed of cDNA or gDNA derived from T cells, B-cell-depleted T cells, or PBMCs. Where available, HLA class I and class II types were taken from metadata supplied by the sample provider and were not determined by assay-based typing. The repertoires were released in a freely available public database meant as a resource for research on the immune response to SARS-CoV-2. The study at large found these results: How much clinical and demographic metadata was included differed by source and by participant, and the metadata was provided uncurated.

Each collaborating institution followed its own protocols to collect whole blood in K2EDTA tubes. For TCRbeta analysis, collaborators shipped samples in one of three forms: frozen whole blood, isolated PBMCs, or DNA extracted from either of those sample types. Points on this clone: This receptor's antigen is unknown. Per-base quality was not reported, and no clone a single base away is much larger than it.

TCRbeta CDR3 regions were amplified from genomic DNA using the immunoSEQ Assay, a bias-controlled multiplex PCR. The published analysis was carried out like this. Nucleated cell counts per sample were estimated from amplification of reference gene primers within the assay. Sequence reads were collapsed and filtered to measure the absolute abundance of every unique TCRbeta CDR3 rearrangement. For each sample, productive Simpson clonality was calculated as the square root of Simpson's diversity index across productive rearrangements. As stored in TCRdb, this immuneACCESS dataset retains in-frame rearrangements with V and J assigned. A fraction of the clones does not appear; measured against another copy, unresolved V genes explain less than half of the discrepancy, and the remainder lacks a known reason. V and J calls and clone size are given by that table; D and trimming were obtained from the DNA. For this sample the table gives over 250,000 clones, of which 85% to 90% were detected only once. The biggest ten clones account for about an eighth of the sample.

The specimen sequenced was peripheral blood. The sequence was obtained from a human donor in a cohort sampled during active COVID-19.

The DNA sequence follows: TGTGCCAGCAGTCGTGGACAGGGGGCTGTGGAAAACATTCAGTACTTC. Its coded protein is CASSRGQGAVENIQYF. The chain uses TRBV28 and TRBJ2-4, and 11 junction bases match TRBD1. From its cysteine to its phenylalanine, the CDR3 spans 16 amino acids. The sequence is cut down to CDR3 DNA, 48 bases in frame from base 1. CDR1 and CDR2 (MDHEN, SYDVKM) derive from the germline V gene. Trimming accounts for 5 bases at V and 5 bases at J, while the number of junction bases matched to no gene is 8.